This TCR beta chain emerged from a study of blood T cells in healthy people across ages. This clonotype was detected a few times. Primers used in a second PCR of about 7 to 11 cycles were a sample-barcoded 5' primer and a J-beta primer mix. TCRdb recomputed calls from the 5' RACE reads with MiXCR, one row per CDR3 protein. The data hold some 1.7 million distinct CDR3 sequences, with roughly 27% observed a single time. Trimming removed 5 bases from V and 4 bases from J; junction bases left unmatched: 10. The CDR3 is made up of 17 amino acids. The germline gives CDR1 SEHNR, CDR2 FQNEAQ (reference sequence).

Material for sequencing was blood. The gene calls are TRBV7-9 and TRBJ2-5; 13 bases map to TRBD2. The sequence derives from a woman between 25 and 40 years old in good health. The CDR3 DNA reads TGTGCCAGCAGCCGTGGACTAGCGGGGGCGAGGGGAGAGACCCAGTACTTC. This codes for CASSRGLAGARGETQYF.